This TCR beta chain was captured in a study of cytomegalovirus exposure and HLA in healthy donors. PCR employed 60 Vbeta and 13 Jbeta primers. TCRdb's copy holds only in-frame clones and misses some; the assay was immunoSEQ multiplex PCR. The sample comprises around 84,000 clones, less than 80% of which are singletons, and around 15% rests with the top ten. There are 17 residues in the CDR3. V gave up 0 bases and J gave up 1 base; unmatched junction bases: 5. The V gene's germline CDR1 is LGHNA and CDR2 YNFKEQ. This TCR derives from a human donor in good health. The rearrangement links TRBV4-2 to TRBJ2-3; TRBD2 agrees at 9 bases. Specimen: PBMCs. The CDR3 DNA reads as TGTGCCAGCAGCCAAGATGGGGCTAGCGGGGGCACAGATACGCAGTATTTT. Its protein product is CASSQDGASGGTDTQYF.